These 31 T cell receptor beta chains were sequenced from one sample in a study of blood T cell repertoires in COVID-19. TCRdb's table, derived via immunoSEQ multiplex PCR, lists solely in-frame clones and lacks some. This table has 260,000 or so clones, roughly 80% appearing once. The sequencing input was PBMCs or T cells enriched from blood (not recorded which). Receptors originate from a woman in her forties who had been exposed to COVID-19.

The gene calls are TRBV6-2 or TRBV6-3 and TRBJ2-7; a possible D gene is TRBD2 (7 bases). The CDR3 consists of 14 residues. Germline assignment: CDR1 MNHEY and CDR2 SVGEGT. V lost 2 bases and J 1 base, leaving 9 bases between the germline ends. CDR3 DNA sequence: TGTGCCAGCAGTTACGAGGGGGGGTCCTACGAGCAGTACTTC. Its protein is CASSYEGGSYEQYF.

This clone is a singleton in its sample. This chain connects TRBV18 to TRBJ1-4; D gene uncertain. The CDR3 length is 18 residues. Germline CDR1 is KGHSH and CDR2 is LQKENI. With 3 bases removed from V and 2 bases from J, the gap between germline ends came to 19 bases. The CDR3 DNA sequence: TGTGCCAGCTCACCCTTGGAGTTGGTCGTCGCGACTAATGAAAAACTGTTTTTT. Translation: CASSPLELVVATNEKLFF.

This chain links TRBV6-2 or TRBV6-3 with TRBJ2-7; D possibly corresponds to TRBD1 (5 bases). Deletions cut 0 bases from V and 6 bases from J, with 12 bases between. From germline, CDR1 is MNHEY and CDR2 SVGEGT. The CDR3 runs to 14 residues. The CDR3 is CASSYSPGLREQYF. In nucleotides, the CDR3 is TGTGCCAGCAGTTACTCCCCAGGGCTTCGCGAGCAGTACTTC.

This sequence joins TRBV25-1 and TRBJ1-3; 7 bases agree with TRBD1. The V gene's germline CDR1 is MGHDK and CDR2 SYGVNS. Trimming cost V 2 bases and J 1 base; bases outside gene matches: 11. CDR3 size: 18 residues. DNA of the CDR3: TGTGCCAGCAGTGAACCCCCCCGACAGGGTTGGTCTGGAAACACCATATATTTT. It yields the protein CASSEPPRQGWSGNTIYF.

The chain joins TRBV5-1 to TRBJ1-1, with D perhaps matching TRBD1 (6 bases). CDR3 size: 15 residues. V was pared by 4 bases and J by 5 bases, with 18 bases between. Germline V gene sequence: CDR1 SGHRS, CDR2 YFSETQ. CDR3 amino acids: CASSQFGGAETEAFF. The CDR3 bases are TGCGCCAGCAGCCAATTTGGGGGCGCGGAGACTGAAGCTTTCTTT.

The count of this clone is one. This chain uses TRBV12-5 with TRBJ1-2; the match to TRBD1 covers 10 bases. The V gene end was trimmed by 6 bases and the J gene end by 14 bases; junction bases not matched to a gene: 15. The CDR3 spans 14 residues. The germline V gene encodes CDR1 LGHNT and CDR2 FRNRAP. CDR3: CASGEGTGAGMGTF. The CDR3 region has the DNA TGTGCTAGTGGAGAGGGGACAGGGGCCGGGATGGGGACCTTC.

This clone appeared once. The V call is TRBV30, the J call TRBJ1-2; 8 bases agree with TRBD1. CDR1 GTSNPN and CDR2 SVGIG come from the germline V gene (reference sequence). V lost 5 bases to trimming and J lost 0 bases; unmatched junction nucleotides: 8. The CDR3 runs to 15 residues. The CDR3 DNA reads as TGTGCCTGGGCAACCCAGGGGGCGACTAACTATGGCTACACCTTC. It translates to CAWATQGATNYGYTF.

Here the CDR3 DNA reads TGCGCCAGCAGCCAAGATGTAAACAGCCAGGTCGCCGGGGAGCTGTTTTTT. This encodes CASSQDVNSQVAGELFF. This chain links TRBV4-3 with TRBJ2-2; no reliable D call. Germline V gives CDR1 LGHNA, CDR2 YSLEER. The CDR3 length is 17 residues. V gave up 0 bases and J gave up 6 bases, with 17 bases separating them.

The V call is TRBV5-1, the J call TRBJ2-1; D is perhaps TRBD2 (5 bases). V lost 0 bases to trimming and J lost 10 bases, with 17 bases between them. The CDR3 totals 15 residues. Per the germline V gene, CDR1 is SGHRS and CDR2 is YFSETQ. The CDR3 coding sequence is TGCGCCAGCAGCTTGGCCGGAATCGTCGGGGAGGAGCAGTTCTTC. Encoded protein: CASSLAGIVGEEQFF. Supplemented by reference TRBV5-1 and TRBJ2-1, the full variable domain reads KAGVTQTPRYLIKTRGQQVTLSCSPISGHRSVSWYQQTPGQGLQFLFEYFSETQRNKGNFPGRFSGRQFSNSRSEMNVSTLELGDSALYLCASSLAGIVGEEQFFGPGTRLTVL.

The V gene is TRBV20-1, the J gene TRBJ1-3, with D uncertain. Per germline, CDR1 DFQATT and CDR2 SNEGSKA (reference sequence). V lost 3 bases and J 0 bases, leaving 18 bases between the germline ends. There are 17 residues in the CDR3. CDR3 region: CSASFYEVAASGNTIYF. The CDR3 coding sequence is TGCAGTGCTAGTTTTTATGAGGTGGCAGCCTCTGGAAACACCATATATTTT.

The V call is TRBV2, the J call TRBJ1-5; no clear D. V lost 4 bases, J lost 0 bases, and 10 bases lay in between. The CDR3 extends over 15 amino acids. Germline assignment: CDR1 SNHLY and CDR2 FYNNEI. The CDR3 nucleotides are TGTGCCAGCAGTGTCTTGGAGAGTAGCAATCAGCCCCAGCATTTT. Amino acids: CASSVLESSNQPQHF. Drawing the rest from reference TRBV2 and TRBJ1-5, the complete variable domain is EPEVTQTPSHQVTQMGQEVILRCVPISNHLYFYWYRQILGQKVEFLVSFYNNEISEKSEIFDDQFSVERPDGSNFTLKIRSTKLEDSAMYFCASSVLESSNQPQHFGDGTRLSIL.

In regard to this clone: Within the sample, other DNA sequences also encode this same CDR3. The J gene is TRBJ1-2, the V gene TRBV12-3 or TRBV12-4, with a weak D call TRBD1 (5 bases). The ends were cut back, 6 bases at V and 2 bases at J, with 10 bases in the middle. There are 13 residues in the CDR3. As DNA, the CDR3 is TGTGCCAGCAGCCCGACAGAGAACTATGGCTACACCTTC. Its protein product is CASSPTENYGYTF.

This clone was found many times. V usage is TRBV7-2 and J usage is TRBJ2-7, with a weak D call TRBD1 (5 bases). Germline CDR1 SGHTA, CDR2 FQGNSA. The CDR3 length is 11 residues. With 8 bases removed from V and 5 bases from J, the gap between germline ends came to 10 bases. CDR3 region: CASDQGDEQYF. CDR3 nucleotides: TGTGCCAGCGACCAGGGCGACGAGCAGTACTTC.

This clone has a count of ten or more. The chain uses TRBV6-1 and TRBJ1-2; 10 bases match TRBD1. The ends lost 1 base at V and 4 bases at J; junction bases unmatched: 0. The germline gives CDR1 MNHNS, CDR2 SASEGT. The CDR3 extends over 14 amino acids. The DNA for the CDR3 is TGTGCCAGCAGTGAAGGGACAGGGGGCTATGGCTACACCTTC. This gives the protein CASSEGTGGYGYTF.

This clone turned up a few times. The J gene is TRBJ2-5, the V gene TRBV28; possible D gene TRBD1, 6 bases. Trimming took 0 bases from V and 0 from J, leaving 8 bases between them. Germline loops: CDR1 MDHEN, CDR2 SYDVKM. The CDR3 spans 15 residues. As DNA, the CDR3 is TGTGCCAGCAGTTTATGGGCAGGGGACCAAGAGACCCAGTACTTC. Protein product: CASSLWAGDQETQYF.

This clone occurred once. The chain couples TRBV5-4 to TRBJ1-2; D unclear. V was pared by 4 bases and J by 4 bases, with 14 bases between. Looked up from germline, CDR1 is SGHNT and CDR2 is YYREEE (reference sequence). The CDR3 spans 14 residues. The CDR3: CASSAYLSSYGYTF. The CDR3 nucleotides are TGTGCCAGCAGCGCCTACCTATCGAGCTATGGCTACACCTTC.

This clone has more than one count but fewer than ten. The chain is built from TRBV7-2 and TRBJ1-3, with TRBD1 identical over 7 bases. The CDR3 runs 14 residues. The trim removed 3 bases at V and 4 bases at J, leaving 3 bases unmatched. The germline CDR1 and CDR2 sequences are SGHTA and FQGNSA. The CDR3 DNA reads as TGTGCCAGCAGCTTTGAAGGGGGCGGAAACACCATATATTTT. This codes for CASSFEGGGNTIYF.

The chain is built from TRBV6-5 and TRBJ2-4; 8 nucleotides line up with TRBD1. The germline gives CDR1 MNHEY, CDR2 SVGAGI. This CDR3 has 15 amino acids. The ends lost 6 bases at V and 6 bases at J; junction bases unmatched: 10. The DNA of the CDR3 is TGTGCCAGCAGCCTCAGGGGGCCGCGGGGAAACATTCAGTACTTC. It codes for CASSLRGPRGNIQYF.

The V and J genes are TRBV27 and TRBJ2-1, with TRBD2 identical over 7 bases. The junction had 16 bases not matched to a gene; V was cut back by 6 bases and J by 2 bases. Germline CDR1 and CDR2: MNHEY and SMNVEV (reference sequence). This CDR3 spans 18 amino acids. The CDR3 sequence: CASSPTTRLAPTYNEQFF. As DNA, the CDR3 is TGTGCCAGCAGCCCCACCACACGACTAGCTCCAACCTACAATGAGCAGTTCTTC.

The chain is built from TRBV15 and TRBJ2-2, with 10 bases fitting TRBD1. Trimming at V came to 5 bases and at J to 3 bases, leaving 9 bases not matched to a gene. The CDR3 has 17 amino acids. Germline V lookup: CDR1 LNHNV, CDR2 YYDKDF (reference sequence). The CDR3 is CATSRDRGPLDTGELFF. For the CDR3, the DNA is TGTGCCACCAGCCGGGACAGGGGACCTCTTGACACCGGGGAGCTGTTTTTT.

This sequence joins TRBV4-3 and TRBJ1-1, with 7 bases identical to TRBD1. The CDR3 runs to 14 residues. V dropped 8 bases and J dropped 10; count of bases not matched to a gene: 16. The germline V gene encodes CDR1 LGHNA and CDR2 YSLEER. DNA of the CDR3: TGCGCCAGCCGGAAAGCAGGGGACAGATCCTTAGCTTTCTTT. This translates into CASRKAGDRSLAFF.

The chain uses TRBV11-2 and TRBJ1-3; 8 bases match TRBD1. CDR1 is SGHAT, CDR2 FQNNGV, per germline. J gave up 4 bases and V 6 bases, and 8 bases lay outside the gene matches. This CDR3 is built from 15 residues. Here the CDR3 DNA reads TGTGCCAGCAGTTTTAACAGGGGGAACGGAAACACCATATATTTT. Residues: CASSFNRGNGNTIYF.

This chain connects TRBV6-5 to TRBJ2-1; the match to TRBD1 covers 9 bases. Germline trimming cut 4 bases from V and 3 bases from J; bases unmatched to any gene: 7. CDR1 is MNHEY, CDR2 SVGAGI, per germline. This CDR3 contains 16 residues. The CDR3 nucleotides are TGTGCCAGCAGTTCCCAACAGGGGGCAAACTACAATGAGCAGTTCTTC. It specifies CASSSQQGANYNEQFF.

The V and J genes are TRBV29-1 and TRBJ1-1; D might be TRBD1 (6 bases). CDR3 length equals 13 residues. Trimming took off 7 bases at V and 8 bases at J, with 20 bases between the two ends. CDR1 and CDR2 (germline): SQVTM, ANQGSEA. The CDR3: CSASHPGTTEAFF. The CDR3 DNA is TGCAGCGCAAGTCATCCCGGGACAACCGAAGCTTTCTTT.

The chain carries TRBV18 and TRBJ2-1; the D gene is possibly TRBD2 (5 bases). V was pared by 2 bases and J by 6 bases, with 11 bases between. The CDR3 spans 14 residues. Germline CDR1 KGHSH, CDR2 LQKENI. The CDR3 spells CASSPLSAGNEQFF. The CDR3 DNA reads TGTGCCAGCTCACCATTGAGCGCGGGCAATGAGCAGTTCTTC.

The rearrangement uses TRBV18 and TRBJ2-3; D unresolved. V lost 3 bases and J lost 0, with 4 bases in between. The germline V gene has CDR1 KGHSH and CDR2 LQKENI. The length of the CDR3 is 13 residues. The CDR3 loop reads CASSPPSTDTQYF. The CDR3 coding sequence is TGTGCCAGCTCACCCCCTAGCACAGATACGCAGTATTTT.

This chain links TRBV7-9 with TRBJ1-4, with 7 bases matching TRBD1. Germline V gene data show CDR1 as SEHNR and CDR2 as FQNEAQ (reference sequence). The junction had 7 bases not matched to a gene; V was cut back by 1 base and J by 8 bases. The CDR3 covers 15 residues. Here the CDR3 DNA reads TGTGCCAGCAGCTTAGGGTCCGGGACAGTCGAAAAACTGTTTTTT. Translating it yields CASSLGSGTVEKLFF.

The rearrangement uses TRBV6-2 or TRBV6-3 and TRBJ1-1, with 7 positions matching TRBD1. The CDR3 runs 14 residues. Trimming cost V 5 bases and J 4 bases; bases outside gene matches: 7. Germline lookup yields CDR1 MNHEY and CDR2 SVGEGT. CDR3 sequence (DNA): TGTGCCAGCAGTAGATTGACAGGGACCACTGAAGCTTTCTTT. Translated, it gives CASSRLTGTTEAFF.

The chain joins TRBV6-5 to TRBJ2-3; D is perhaps TRBD1 (5 bases). Trimming removed 8 bases at V and 7 bases at J, with 22 bases between. Germline V gene lookup returns CDR1 MNHEY and CDR2 SVGAGI. This CDR3 region has 15 residues. The CDR3 is CASHPEDTRVHTQYF. CDR3 bases: TGTGCCAGCCATCCCGAGGACACCCGAGTGCATACGCAGTATTTT.

The V call is TRBV19, the J call TRBJ1-2; 7 nucleotides line up with TRBD1. Germline CDR1 and CDR2: LNHDA and SQIVND (reference sequence). The CDR3 loop spans 11 amino acids. V lost 9 bases and J lost 3; bases outside the gene matches: 1. The CDR3 is CASGTDYGYTF. The CDR3 DNA reads as TGTGCCAGCGGGACAGACTATGGCTACACCTTC.

The chain uses TRBV4-3 and TRBJ1-1; TRBD1 agrees at 8 bases. Trimming took 3 bases from V and 7 from J; bases not matched to a gene: 7. Germline CDR1 LGHNA, CDR2 YSLEER. CDR3 length: 14 residues. As DNA, the CDR3 is TGCGCCAGCAGCCAGGTGGACAGGGCGGGTGAAGCTTTCTTT. Protein: CASSQVDRAGEAFF.